A single sample is the source of the 17 T cell receptor beta chains below, sequenced in a study of OX40 agonist ivuxolimab in advanced cancers. TCRdb keeps only in-frame clones here, not all; method: immunoSEQ multiplex PCR. The sample lists fewer than 40,000 clones; roughly 90% were seen once. This sample comprised CD4+ or CD8+ T cells sorted from blood, obtained in a trial of the OX40 agonist ivuxolimab. These TCRs come from an adult with an advanced solid tumor such as melanoma, head and neck, liver or kidney cancer.

This chain joins TRBV5-4 and TRBJ2-1, with 7 bases lining up with TRBD1. CDR3 length: 15 amino acids. Per the germline V gene, CDR1 is SGHNT and CDR2 is YYREEE (reference sequence). V was clipped by 4 bases and J by 3 bases; unmatched bases: 7. The CDR3 sequence is CASSPQGSGYNEQFF. For the CDR3, the DNA is TGTGCCAGCAGCCCACAGGGGTCGGGCTACAATGAGCAGTTCTTC.

The CDR3: CASKGSREATNEKLFF. The DNA for the CDR3 is TGTGCCAGCAAGGGATCCCGGGAGGCAACTAATGAAAAACTGTTTTTT. The chain is built from TRBV28 and TRBJ1-4; the D is unclear. This CDR3 is 16 amino acids long. Trimming took off 7 bases at V and 0 bases at J, with 15 bases between the two ends. From germline, CDR1 is MDHEN and CDR2 SYDVKM. The variable domain in full, with the rest retrieved from reference TRBV28 and TRBJ1-4, is DVKVTQSSRYLVKRTGEKVFLECVQDMDHENMFWYRQDPGLGLRLIYFSYDVKMKEKGDIPEGYSVSREKKERFSLILESASTNQTSMYLCASKGSREATNEKLFFGSGTQLSVL.

V and J are TRBV5-1 and TRBJ2-1; 7 nucleotides align to TRBD2. Germline CDR1 and CDR2: SGHRS and YFSETQ. This CDR3 has 15 residues. The trim removed 3 bases at V and 4 bases at J, leaving 7 bases unmatched. The CDR3 region has the DNA TGCGCCAGCAGCTCCTATCTAGCGGAATACAATGAGCAGTTCTTC. This encodes CASSSYLAEYNEQFF.

This chain links TRBV15 with TRBJ1-1; no firm D call. The CDR3 is made up of 15 amino acids. CDR1 LNHNV and CDR2 YYDKDF come from the germline V gene (reference sequence). Trimming stripped 1 base from V and 2 bases from J, with 11 bases between. CDR3 in amino acids: CATSRAGSYNTEAFF. The CDR3, as DNA: TGTGCCACCAGCAGAGCCGGGTCCTACAACACTGAAGCTTTCTTT.

J is TRBJ2-7 and V is TRBV19; 9 bases match TRBD1. This CDR3 contains 18 residues. CDR1 and CDR2 from the germline V gene are LNHDA and SQIVND (reference sequence). V shed 3 bases and J 6 bases; nucleotides not matched to a gene: 18. This chain's CDR3 is CASSIFENGGQGRCEQYF. CDR3 in DNA: TGTGCCAGTAGTATTTTTGAAAACGGCGGACAGGGGCGCTGCGAGCAGTACTTC.

The CDR3 spells CASSRIPGQGNTEAFF. The CDR3 bases are TGTGCCAGCAGCCGCATCCCGGGGCAGGGGAACACTGAAGCTTTCTTT. The V call is TRBV5-6, the J call TRBJ1-1; D may be TRBD1 (5 bases). V dropped 4 bases and J dropped 1 base, with 17 bases sitting between them. The CDR3 consists of 16 residues. Germline CDR1 SGHDT, CDR2 YYEEEE.

V gene TRBV2 combines with J gene TRBJ1-1; D not certain. This CDR3 is built from 14 residues. V lost 6 bases to trimming and J lost 5 bases, with 16 bases between them. Germline-derived CDR1 and CDR2 are SNHLY and FYNNEI. CDR3 residues: CASSDGGGWTEAFF. CDR3 sequence (DNA): TGTGCCAGCAGCGACGGTGGAGGGTGGACTGAAGCTTTCTTT.

The chain recombines TRBV18 with TRBJ2-2; 13 positions agree with TRBD2. Germline values: CDR1 KGHSH, CDR2 LQKENI. Trimming cost V 4 bases and J 5 bases; bases outside gene matches: 10. There are 18 residues in the CDR3. The CDR3 loop is CASSRRTSGGQGTGELFF. CDR3 nucleotide sequence: TGTGCCAGCTCACGACGGACTAGCGGGGGCCAAGGTACCGGGGAGCTGTTTTTT. Looking up the rest from reference TRBV18 and TRBJ2-2 gives the full variable domain: NAGVMQNPRHLVRRRGQEARLRCSPMKGHSHVYWYRQLPEEGLKFMVYLQKENIIDESGMPKERFSAEFPKEGPSILRIQQVVRGDSAAYFCASSRRTSGGQGTGELFFGEGSRLTVL.

The rearrangement joins TRBV5-1 to TRBJ2-3; D not resolved. CDR1 is SGHRS and CDR2 is YFSETQ in the germline V gene. This CDR3 has 12 amino acids. Between the trimmed V and J ends, which lost 4 bases and 3 bases, there was a span of 6 bases. For the CDR3, the DNA is TGCGCCAGCAGCCCCGAAACAGATACGCAGTATTTT. Amino acids: CASSPETDTQYF.

The rearrangement joins TRBV5-1 to TRBJ2-3; the D gene is possibly TRBD2 (5 bases). CDR3 length: 15 amino acids. The ends were cut back, 0 bases at V and 0 bases at J, with 8 bases in the middle. Germline-derived CDR1 and CDR2 are SGHRS and YFSETQ. The CDR3 sequence: CASSLDGLSTDTQYF. CDR3 bases: TGCGCCAGCAGCTTGGATGGACTCAGCACAGATACGCAGTATTTT.

The chain recombines TRBV5-6 with TRBJ1-3; D is unclear. The CDR3 totals 15 residues. In germline, CDR1 is SGHDT, CDR2 YYEEEE. Trimming removed 1 base from V and 2 bases from J, with 10 bases in between. The CDR3 nucleotides read TGTGCCAGCAGCTTGATGGTTGCGGCTGGAAACACCATATATTTT. Its translation is CASSLMVAAGNTIYF. Full variable domain (outside the CDR3, taken from reference TRBV5-6 and TRBJ1-3): DAGVTQSPTHLIKTRGQQVTLRCSPKSGHDTVSWYQQALGQGPQFIFQYYEEEERQRGNFPDRFSGHQFPNYSSELNVNALLLGDSALYLCASSLMVAAGNTIYFGEGSWLTVV.

The chain recombines TRBV11-2 with TRBJ2-3; a weak D match, TRBD1 (6 bases). V lost 3 bases, J lost 2 bases, and 15 bases lay in between. Per the germline V gene, CDR1 is SGHAT and CDR2 is FQNNGV. The CDR3 length is 16 residues. Here the CDR3 reads CASSFAGAVYTDTQYF. The CDR3 DNA follows: TGTGCCAGCAGCTTTGCAGGGGCCGTTTACACAGATACGCAGTATTTT.

J is TRBJ2-2 and V is TRBV29-1, with 10 bases aligning to TRBD1. V shed 3 bases, J shed 2 bases, and the junction held 9 bases outside the gene matches. The CDR3 runs to 17 residues. The germline V gene has CDR1 SQVTM and CDR2 ANQGSEA. This chain's CDR3 is CSVDRPGTGANTGELFF. In DNA, the CDR3 is TGCAGCGTTGACCGTCCCGGGACAGGGGCAAACACCGGGGAGCTGTTTTTT.

Only one count was recorded for this clone. The gene calls are TRBV7-2 and TRBJ2-7; D not resolved. V lost 1 base and J lost 4, with 11 bases in between. The germline CDR1 and CDR2 sequences are SGHTA and FQGNSA. This CDR3 contains 14 residues. CDR3 nucleotides: TGTGCCAGCAGCTTAGTGTCACAGTTATACGAGCAGTACTTC. Amino acids: CASSLVSQLYEQYF.

The gene calls are TRBV7-2 and TRBJ2-1, with 12 bases aligning to TRBD1. Trimming removed 6 bases from V and 8 bases from J; junction bases left unmatched: 8. The CDR3 totals 15 residues. Germline CDR1 SGHTA, CDR2 FQGNSA. CDR3 sequence (DNA): TGTGCCAGCAGACATTCGGGACAGGGGGCGGATGAGCAGTTCTTC. It encodes CASRHSGQGADEQFF.

V and J are TRBV7-9 and TRBJ2-1, with unresolved D. Looked up from germline, CDR1 is SEHNR and CDR2 is FQNEAQ (reference sequence). Between the trimmed V and J ends, which lost 0 bases and 3 bases, there was a span of 9 bases. The CDR3 sequence is 15 residues long. DNA of the CDR3: TGTGCCAGCAGCTTAGCAGGGTTCTACTACAATGAGCAGTTCTTC. Protein product: CASSLAGFYYNEQFF.

Only one count was recorded for this clone. The CDR3 sequence: CASSEQYLAGEKTQYF. DNA for the CDR3: TGTGCCAGCAGTGAACAGTATCTAGCGGGGGAAAAGACCCAGTACTTC. The chain has TRBV6-1 and TRBJ2-5; 10 nucleotides line up with TRBD2. Germline lookup yields CDR1 MNHNS and CDR2 SASEGT. The CDR3 is made up of 16 amino acids. Trimming took 2 bases from V and 6 from J; bases not matched to a gene: 9.